This TCR beta chain was recovered during a study of blood T cells in healthy people across ages. V lost 4 bases and J lost 4, with 23 bases in between. The CDR3 extends over 18 amino acids. CDR1 MNHEY and CDR2 SVGEGT come from the germline V gene. This clonotype has just a few counts. Primed by a sample-barcoded 5' primer and a J-beta primer mix, a second PCR proceeded for 7 to 11 cycles. MiXCR, applied by TCRdb to the 5' RACE reads, yields one record per CDR3 protein. The top ten clones hold over 15% of a sample with about 780,000 distinct CDR3 sequences, 46% of them seen once. The sequencing sample was made of blood. The chain carries TRBV6-2 or TRBV6-3 and TRBJ2-1, with unresolved D. The receptor comes from an elderly man in good health. DNA for the CDR3: TGTGCCAGCAGTTTTTTCCCCCTCCTCTTGACGGCATACAATGAGCAGTTCTTC. Translation gives CASSFFPLLLTAYNEQFF.